These T cell receptor beta chains were read from a single sample in a study of T cell responses to AZD1222 COVID-19 vaccine. The table came from immunoSEQ multiplex PCR; TCRdb's copy has only in-frame clones and leaves some out. The sample includes 150,000 to 200,000 clones, approximately 93% seen only once; the top ten take approximately 1%. The specimen comprised peripheral blood, sampled 28 days after the second AZD1222 dose. The receptors shown here come from an adult who received the AZD1222 COVID-19 vaccine. CDR3s leave out the opening cysteine and the closing phenylalanine or tryptophan. Fields, in order: CDR3 length, J gene, clone size, V gene, CDR3 protein. Only some rows state a clone size, as once, few, many or a class for expanded clones.

14	TRBJ2-7	-	TRBV5-1	ASSYTGTSLVGEQY
12	TRBJ1-6	-	TRBV3-1/TRBV3-2	ASSQAGENSPLH
14	TRBJ2-5	-	TRBV10-3	AIKGGGTGGQETQY
13	TRBJ2-2	-	TRBV27	ASRGAGGYTGELF
12	TRBJ1-2	-	TRBV7-9	ASSSDLRNYGYT
13	TRBJ1-6	-	TRBV28	ASSFYGTANSPLH
15	TRBJ2-2	-	TRBV7-9	ASSPWAGTGGTGELF
13	TRBJ1-2	once	TRBV19	ASSIPGTGSYGYT
13	TRBJ1-2	-	TRBV28	ASSTGQAINYGYT
16	TRBJ1-2	-	TRBV6-6	ASSHGGTGGLANYGYT
11	TRBJ2-1	-	TRBV19	ASSLAGGHEQF
11	TRBJ1-1	once	TRBV19	ASSLPGVTEAF
11	TRBJ1-1	few	TRBV19	ATGTGSSTEAF
13	TRBJ1-1	once	TRBV18	ASSGDRSLGTEAF
14	TRBJ2-5	-	TRBV3-1/TRBV3-2	ASRLRQGASGETQY
11	TRBJ1-1	-	TRBV12-3/TRBV12-4	ASSLVQYTEAF
12	TRBJ1-2	once	TRBV5-4	ASRPDRLIYGYT
14	TRBJ1-3	few	TRBV18	ASSPPWTGGRNTIY
14	TRBJ2-1	-	TRBV20-1	SASGGQGITYNEQF
11	TRBJ1-1	-	TRBV18	ASSPGSNTEAF
14	TRBJ2-2	-	TRBV7-8	ASSLPGQGAGGELF
12	TRBJ1-1	-	TRBV6-5	ASQYLNTNTEAF
11	TRBJ2-7	-	TRBV10-3	AISGGALYEQY
13	TRBJ2-5	-	TRBV29-1	SVLSGQVFGETQY
13	TRBJ1-3	few	TRBV2	ASSTYGGVGNTIY
15	TRBJ1-4	-	TRBV7-3	ASSLLGRGHGNEKLF
12	TRBJ2-6	-	TRBV18	ASSPPVGANVLT
11	TRBJ1-2	-	TRBV3-1/TRBV3-2	ASSPVGEDGYT
12	TRBJ2-1	-	TRBV18	ASSPVGQDNEQF
10	TRBJ1-2	-	TRBV6-5	ATGGGILGYT
13	TRBJ1-1	-	TRBV10-3	AISERARGGTEAF
15	TRBJ1-6	-	TRBV7-8	ASSVQAQGPYNSPLH
11	TRBJ2-4	-	TRBV29-1	SAAGLAKNIQY
13	TRBJ1-3	-	TRBV11-2	ASSRPGNSGNTIY
13	TRBJ2-5	once	TRBV2	ASSPDRTVQETQY
12	TRBJ2-1	-	TRBV5-1	ASSQLAGRGEQF
9	TRBJ1-2	once	TRBV2	ASAKSHGYT
10	TRBJ1-1	-	TRBV7-9	ASSLVGGQAF
12	TRBJ2-7	once	TRBV5-4	ASGRQGSYYEQY
13	TRBJ1-4	-	TRBV3-1/TRBV3-2	ASSQERLKGEKLF
12	TRBJ1-1	-	TRBV13	ASSLGGMNTEAF
10	TRBJ2-1	-	TRBV9	ASSEQGNEQF
15	TRBJ2-4	-	TRBV2	ASSGHSGTLAKNIQY
10	TRBJ1-2	-	TRBV19	ASSQGAHGYT
14	TRBJ1-3	-	TRBV2	ASSERGQGFGNTIY
14	TRBJ1-1	-	TRBV6-6	ASSYSIGGAGTEAF
14	TRBJ1-5	-	TRBV7-9	ASSFWTGYSNQPQH
10	TRBJ2-1	-	TRBV5-1	ASSLSGGEQF
12	TRBJ1-1	-	TRBV28	ASRPPARNTEAF
10	TRBJ1-1	-	TRBV10-1	ASSEGQAEAF
11	TRBJ2-7	-	TRBV7-3	ASSFAQGYEQY
13	TRBJ1-3	-	TRBV14	ASSQLSRTGNTIY
14	TRBJ2-1	-	TRBV7-9	ASSPPGLASLNEQF
15	TRBJ1-1	-	TRBV18	ASSPRNRDLMNTEAF
10	TRBJ1-2	-	TRBV4-1	ASSQGLEAAT
12	TRBJ1-6	-	TRBV7-4	ASSYCRGHRPLH
11	TRBJ1-2	-	TRBV5-4	ASSYDRGYGYT
12	TRBJ2-7	-	TRBV27	ASSPGIGAYEQY
15	TRBJ2-3	-	TRBV13	ASSPPGGGFSTDTQY